These 20 T cell receptor beta chains came from one sample sequenced in a study of regulatory T cells in long-lasting Graves disease. Regarding time point: persistent/refractory GD, antithyroid drugs over 5 years with positive TRAb. PBMC-derived RNA was used for the TCR library. CDR3-region Arm-PCR and iRepertoire HTBI primers produced the TCR beta libraries. From the multiplex PCR reads, TCRdb called clonotypes with MiXCR, one entry per CDR3 protein. The sample consists of about 470,000 distinct CDR3 sequences, approximately 21% of them appearing once. Specimen: peripheral blood mononuclear cells (PBMCs), collected when the disease was refractory, from a patient treated with antithyroid drugs. The receptors were sampled from a female donor with Graves disease.

This clonotype was counted only a few times. The V and J genes are TRBV5-1 and TRBJ2-1; 10 nucleotides align to TRBD1. With V trimmed by 0 bases and J by 8 bases, 5 bases remained unmatched. The CDR3 totals 15 residues. CDR1 is SGHRS, CDR2 YFSETQ, per germline. CDR3 DNA sequence: TGCGCCAGCAGCTTGGAGACAGGGGGCAGGGATGAGCAGTTCTTC. It codes for CASSLETGGRDEQFF.

The sample holds many counts of this clonotype. The chain has TRBV7-8 and TRBJ1-4; D unresolved. Deletions cut 7 bases from V and 0 bases from J, with 15 bases between. The CDR3 totals 16 residues. The V gene's germline CDR1 is SGHVS and CDR2 FQNEAQ. CDR3 nucleotides: TGTGCCAGCACCCAGACCACAGATCCAACTAATGAAAAACTGTTTTTT. Its translation: CASTQTTDPTNEKLFF. Full variable domain (rest looked up from reference TRBV7-8 and TRBJ1-4): GAGVSQSPRYKVAKRGQDVALRCDPISGHVSLFWYQQALGQGPEFLTYFQNEAQLDKSGLPSDRFFAERPEGSVSTLKIQRTQQEDSAVYLCASTQTTDPTNEKLFFGSGTQLSVL.

This clonotype showed up just a few times. The chain carries TRBV4-2 and TRBJ1-1, with 7 bases aligning to TRBD1. J was trimmed by 4 bases and V by 0 bases; bases with no gene match: 5. The CDR3 has 15 residues. In germline, CDR1 is LGHNA, CDR2 YNFKEQ. In DNA form, the CDR3 reads TGTGCCAGCAGCCAAGATCGGAACAGGGGCACTGAAGCTTTCTTT. Encoded protein: CASSQDRNRGTEAFF.

A remark on this clonotype: Relative to the germline gene, one junction end is altered; a read error may explain this. The chain employs TRBV15 and TRBJ2-5, with D hard to call. The CDR3 is made up of 12 amino acids. CDR1 and CDR2 (germline): LNHNV, YYDKDF (reference sequence). The CDR3 spells CATSREREAQYF. The CDR3 DNA reads TGTGCCACCAGCAGAGAACGAGAGGCCCAGTACTTC.

The chain carries TRBV6-1 and TRBJ2-5, with 7 bases aligning to TRBD1. The CDR3 is made up of 15 amino acids. V lost 3 bases to trimming and J lost 3 bases; unmatched junction nucleotides: 7. Germline V CDR1 and CDR2: MNHNS, SASEGT. CDR3: CASSDQGTGEETQYF. The CDR3 DNA sequence: TGTGCCAGCAGTGACCAGGGTACAGGGGAAGAGACCCAGTACTTC.

This clonotype was detected many times. V is TRBV28 and J is TRBJ2-5; 9 bases are a match to TRBD1. Germline V gene data show CDR1 as MDHEN and CDR2 as SYDVKM. Trimming took 6 bases from V and 5 from J; bases not matched to a gene: 13. CDR3 length: 16 residues. The CDR3 nucleotides are TGTGCCAGCAGCCCTTTGGGACAGGGAGGAATGGAGACCCAGTACTTC. This encodes CASSPLGQGGMETQYF.

This clonotype was seen repeatedly, ten times or more. The CDR3 bases are TGTGCCAGCAGCCCACAGGGGGGATTAAATGAAAAACTGTTTTTT. Translation gives CASSPQGGLNEKLFF. The chain couples TRBV5-6 to TRBJ1-4; TRBD1 matches at 8 bases. V shed 4 bases, J shed 5 bases, and the junction held 7 bases outside the gene matches. The CDR3 has 15 residues. Germline assignment: CDR1 SGHDT and CDR2 YYEEEE.

The chain has TRBV6-2 or TRBV6-3 and TRBJ1-5; D unresolved. V dropped 6 bases and J dropped 3 bases, with 15 bases sitting between them. CDR1 and CDR2 (germline): MNHEY, SVGEGT. The CDR3 consists of 15 residues. The CDR3 protein is CASRRPTHDNQPQHF. The DNA of the CDR3 is TGTGCCAGCAGAAGACCGACGCATGACAATCAGCCCCAGCATTTT.

The sample holds many counts of this clonotype. The J gene is TRBJ2-7, the V gene TRBV2, with D possibly matching TRBD2 (7 bases). From germline, CDR1 is SNHLY and CDR2 FYNNEI. This CDR3 spans 13 amino acids. The V end was cut by 6 bases, the J end by 5 bases, with 14 bases between. The CDR3 coding sequence is TGTGCCAGCAGCCAAGGGGGGGGTCACGAGCAGTACTTC. Protein: CASSQGGGHEQYF.

This chain links TRBV20-1 with TRBJ2-4; D is ambiguous. CDR3 length: 11 residues. The V and J ends lost 5 bases and 5 bases respectively, with 7 bases between them. The germline gives CDR1 DFQATT, CDR2 SNEGSKA (reference sequence). The DNA of the CDR3 is TGCAGTGCTCTCCGGGAAAACATTCAGTACTTC. Residues: CSALRENIQYF.

This clonotype was seen a few times. A much more abundant neighbour one base away suggests this may be a read error. This chain uses TRBV11-3 with TRBJ2-7; tentatively, D is TRBD2 (5 bases). The CDR3 sequence is 13 residues long. V was shortened by 0 bases and J by 6 bases, with 9 bases between the two germline ends. CDR1 is SGHNT and CDR2 is YENEEA in the germline V gene. CDR3: CASSLEGGPEQYF. For the CDR3, the DNA is TGTGCCAGCAGCTTAGAGGGCGGGCCCGAGCAGTACTTC.

This clonotype appeared many times. This chain connects TRBV20-1 to TRBJ2-7, with a tentative D call TRBD2 (5 bases). V lost 4 bases and J 6 bases, leaving 19 bases between the germline ends. There are 14 residues in the CDR3. Germline V gene lookup returns CDR1 DFQATT and CDR2 SNEGSKA (reference sequence). The CDR3 protein is CSAIRGSADAEQYF. For the CDR3, the DNA is TGCAGTGCTATCCGAGGGTCTGCGGACGCCGAGCAGTACTTC.

This chain links TRBV7-9 with TRBJ1-4, with 9 bases fitting TRBD1. V gave up 6 bases and J gave up 4 bases; unmatched junction bases: 6. Germline V gives CDR1 SEHNR, CDR2 FQNEAQ (reference sequence). The CDR3 spans 15 residues. The CDR3 DNA follows: TGTGCCAGCAGTTCCGACAGGGGGGATAATGAAAAACTGTTTTTT. Translation: CASSSDRGDNEKLFF.

This clonotype occurred many times. V and J are TRBV6-2 or TRBV6-3 and TRBJ1-1; the D gene is possibly TRBD1 (5 bases). Germline V gives CDR1 MNHEY, CDR2 SVGEGT. The CDR3 runs to 15 residues. Trimming took off 5 bases at V and 0 bases at J, with 13 bases between the two ends. CDR3 coding DNA: TGTGCCAGCAGTAAATCAGGGTTTATGAACACTGAAGCTTTCTTT. Protein: CASSKSGFMNTEAFF.

This chain joins TRBV30 and TRBJ1-2; D possibly corresponds to TRBD1 (5 bases). The CDR3 has 14 amino acids. The V end lost 4 bases, the J end lost 5 bases, and 17 bases lay between the germline ends. Germline values: CDR1 GTSNPN, CDR2 SVGIG (reference sequence). Here the CDR3 DNA reads TGTGCCTGGACAGGTCGGCCGGGGGTTTATGGCTACACCTTC. Its protein is CAWTGRPGVYGYTF.

This clonotype has just a few counts. The chain couples TRBV3-1 to TRBJ2-2; TRBD1 might be the D (7 bases). With 6 bases removed from V and 3 bases from J, the gap between germline ends came to 14 bases. CDR1 LGHDT and CDR2 YNNKEL come from the germline V gene (reference sequence). There are 15 residues in the CDR3. Written as DNA, the CDR3 is TGTGCCAGCAGTCGCGGGACAGAGTACACCGGGGAGCTGTTTTTT. Translating it yields CASSRGTEYTGELFF.

To note about this clonotype: One end of the junction is discordant with germline, which a read error may explain. V usage is TRBV20-1 and J usage is TRBJ2-1; D unresolved. This CDR3 is 12 amino acids long. Germline lookup yields CDR1 DFQATT and CDR2 SNEGSKA (reference sequence). The CDR3 coding sequence is TGCAGTGCTAGACCCCTAGTAAATGGGCAGTTCTTC. Protein product: CSARPLVNGQFF.

The chain carries TRBV28 and TRBJ2-1; 8 nucleotides line up with TRBD2. With 8 bases clipped from V and 10 bases from J, the junction kept 10 bases outside the gene matches. The CDR3 contains 13 residues. Germline values: CDR1 MDHEN, CDR2 SYDVKM. The CDR3 reads CASGPGGDAEQFF. The CDR3 DNA reads as TGTGCCAGCGGTCCGGGGGGGGATGCGGAGCAGTTCTTC.

This clonotype was detected many times. A junction end diverges from the germline sequence, so it may reflect a read error. The rearrangement links TRBV7-7 to TRBJ2-5; TRBD1 matches at 7 bases. The CDR3 is made up of 14 amino acids. The germline V gene encodes CDR1 SSHAT and CDR2 FNYEAQ (reference sequence). Written as DNA, the CDR3 is TGTGCTAGCAGCGCCCGAGACAGGGAAGAGACCCAGTACTTC. It is translated as CASSARDREETQYF.

The rearrangement uses TRBV19 and TRBJ1-5; weak D call: TRBD1 (5 bases). CDR1 is LNHDA, CDR2 SQIVND, per germline (reference sequence). The ends were cut back, 4 bases at V and 7 bases at J, with 5 bases in the middle. The CDR3 covers 11 residues. The CDR3 loop is CASSRGQPQHF. For the CDR3, the DNA is TGTGCCAGTAGTAGGGGCCAGCCCCAGCATTTT.